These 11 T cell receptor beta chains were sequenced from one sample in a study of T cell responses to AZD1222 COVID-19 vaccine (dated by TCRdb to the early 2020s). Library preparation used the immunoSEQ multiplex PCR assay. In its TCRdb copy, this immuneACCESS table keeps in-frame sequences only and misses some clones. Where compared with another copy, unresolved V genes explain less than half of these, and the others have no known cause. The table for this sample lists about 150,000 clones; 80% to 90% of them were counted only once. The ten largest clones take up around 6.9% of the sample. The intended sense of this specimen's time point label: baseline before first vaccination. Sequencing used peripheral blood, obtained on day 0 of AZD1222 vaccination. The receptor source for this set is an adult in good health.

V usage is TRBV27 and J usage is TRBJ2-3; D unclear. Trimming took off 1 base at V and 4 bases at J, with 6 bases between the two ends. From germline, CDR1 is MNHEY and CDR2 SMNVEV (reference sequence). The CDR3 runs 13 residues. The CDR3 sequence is CASSLFPADTQYF. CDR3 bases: TGTGCCAGCAGTTTATTCCCCGCAGATACGCAGTATTTT.

The CDR3 sequence: CASSRSAHRSDTQYF. CDR3 DNA sequence: TGTGCCAGCAGCCGCTCGGCCCACCGGTCAGATACGCAGTATTTT. The chain is built from TRBV27 and TRBJ2-3; D uncertain. CDR1 MNHEY and CDR2 SMNVEV come from the germline V gene (reference sequence). The CDR3 consists of 15 residues. V lost 6 bases and J lost 4, with 17 bases in between.

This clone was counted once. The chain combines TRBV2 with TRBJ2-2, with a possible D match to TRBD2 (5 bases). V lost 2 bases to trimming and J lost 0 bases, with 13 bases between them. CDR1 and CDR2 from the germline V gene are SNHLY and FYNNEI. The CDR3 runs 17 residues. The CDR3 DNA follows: TGTGCCAGCAGTGAACAAGCGGCGAGCGCGAACACCGGGGAGCTGTTTTTT. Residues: CASSEQAASANTGELFF.

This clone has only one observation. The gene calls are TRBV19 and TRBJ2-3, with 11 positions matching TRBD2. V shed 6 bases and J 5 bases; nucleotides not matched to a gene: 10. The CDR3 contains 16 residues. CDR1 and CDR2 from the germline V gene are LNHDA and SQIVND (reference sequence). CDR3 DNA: TGTGCCAGTAGCGAAACCGGGACTAGCGGTATAGATACGCAGTATTTT. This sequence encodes CASSETGTSGIDTQYF.

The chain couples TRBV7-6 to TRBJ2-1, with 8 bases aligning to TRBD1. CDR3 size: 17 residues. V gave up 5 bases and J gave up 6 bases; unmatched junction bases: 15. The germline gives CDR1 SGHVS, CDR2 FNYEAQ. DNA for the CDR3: TGTGCCAGCAGCCCCCTATCACCCGGGACAGGCGGCAATGAGCAGTTCTTC. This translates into CASSPLSPGTGGNEQFF.

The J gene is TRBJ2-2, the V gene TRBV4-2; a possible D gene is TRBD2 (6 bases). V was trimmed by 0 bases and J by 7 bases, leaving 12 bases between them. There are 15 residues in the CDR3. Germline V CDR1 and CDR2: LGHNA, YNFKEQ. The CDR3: CASSQDPGEGGELFF. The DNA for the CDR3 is TGTGCCAGCAGCCAAGACCCGGGGGAAGGCGGGGAGCTGTTTTTT.

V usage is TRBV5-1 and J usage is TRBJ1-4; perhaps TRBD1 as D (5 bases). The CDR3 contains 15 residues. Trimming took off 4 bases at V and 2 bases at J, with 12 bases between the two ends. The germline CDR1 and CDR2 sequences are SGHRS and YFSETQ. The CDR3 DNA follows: TGCGCCAGCAGCCCAGGACAAGGGACTAATGAAAAACTGTTTTTT. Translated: CASSPGQGTNEKLFF. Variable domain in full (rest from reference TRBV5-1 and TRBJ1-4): KAGVTQTPRYLIKTRGQQVTLSCSPISGHRSVSWYQQTPGQGLQFLFEYFSETQRNKGNFPGRFSGRQFSNSRSEMNVSTLELGDSALYLCASSPGQGTNEKLFFGSGTQLSVL.

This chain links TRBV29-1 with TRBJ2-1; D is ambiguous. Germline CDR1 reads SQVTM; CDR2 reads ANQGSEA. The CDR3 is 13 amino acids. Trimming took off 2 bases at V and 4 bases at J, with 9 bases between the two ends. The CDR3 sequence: CSVERVVYNEQFF. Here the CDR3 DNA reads TGCAGCGTTGAAAGGGTGGTTTACAATGAGCAGTTCTTC.

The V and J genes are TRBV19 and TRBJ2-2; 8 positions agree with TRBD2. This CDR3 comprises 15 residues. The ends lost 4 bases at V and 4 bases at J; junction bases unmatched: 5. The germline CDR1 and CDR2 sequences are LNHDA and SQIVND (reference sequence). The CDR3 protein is CASSSAGGATGELFF. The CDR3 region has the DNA TGTGCCAGTAGTAGTGCCGGGGGGGCCACCGGGGAGCTGTTTTTT.

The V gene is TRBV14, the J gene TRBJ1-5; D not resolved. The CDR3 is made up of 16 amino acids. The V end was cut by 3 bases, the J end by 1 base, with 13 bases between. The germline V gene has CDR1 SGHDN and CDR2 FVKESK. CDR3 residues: CASSHGETTSNQPQHF. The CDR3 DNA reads TGTGCCAGCAGCCACGGGGAAACTACGAGCAATCAGCCCCAGCATTTT.

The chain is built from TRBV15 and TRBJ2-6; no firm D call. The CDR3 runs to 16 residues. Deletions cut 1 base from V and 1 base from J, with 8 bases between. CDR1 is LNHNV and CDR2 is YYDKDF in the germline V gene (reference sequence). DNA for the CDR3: TGTGCCACCAGCAGAGTGACGGGTTCTGGGGCCAACGTCCTGACTTTC. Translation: CATSRVTGSGANVLTF.